The entry below gives a single T cell receptor (beta chain) sequence along with its context. Its antigen specificity is not known. Qualities for individual bases were not recorded, and no much larger clone is one base off. In the germline V gene, CDR1 corresponds to LGHNT and CDR2 to FRNRAP. Counted from cysteine to phenylalanine, this CDR3 has 14 amino acids. The retained sequence is limited to the CDR3, 42 bases, with the frame set at the first base. V loses 5 bases at its end and J loses 8 bases; junction bases beyond the gene matches: 7. The data originate from a study of blood T cell repertoires in COVID-19 (TCRdb year 2020). Some background on the complete study: Samples covering the acute and convalescent phases of COVID-19 were provided by collaborators in the United States, Italy and Spain. The prospective study material was composed of cDNA or gDNA derived from T cells, B-cell-depleted T cells, or PBMCs. Deeply sampled blood TCRbeta repertoires from subjects exposed to, actively infected with, or recovered from COVID-19 were included in the dataset. The repertoires were released in a freely available public database meant as a resource for research on the immune response to SARS-CoV-2. The samples were drawn from two sources: the first 160 participants of the ongoing ImmuneRACE study, and 1,200 or so subjects contributed by 6 global collaborators. Sample metadata almost always included a de-identified subject ID, COVID-19 status, age in years and sex. Where HLA class I and class II types were available, the types were taken from metadata supplied by the sample provider, not from assay-based typing. Points the paper makes about the study in general: The quantity of clinical and demographic metadata differed by source and by participant and was supplied without curation.

Each collaborating institution followed its own protocols to collect whole blood in K2EDTA tubes. For TCRbeta analysis, collaborators shipped samples in one of three forms: frozen whole blood, isolated PBMCs, or DNA extracted from either of those sample types. TCRbeta CDR3 regions were amplified from genomic DNA by means of the immunoSEQ Assay, a bias-controlled multiplex PCR. The source study handled its data this way. The number of nucleated cells in each sample was estimated by amplification of reference gene primers within the assay. Sequence reads were collapsed and filtered to measure the absolute abundance of every unique TCRbeta CDR3 rearrangement. For each sample, productive Simpson clonality was calculated as the square root of Simpson's diversity index across productive rearrangements. Held by TCRdb, this immuneACCESS table contains in-frame sequences only and omits some clones. Under half of the omission traces to an unresolved V gene where checked; the cause of the rest is unknown. V and J calls and clone size are given by that table; D and trimming were obtained from the DNA. In all, the sample holds over 200,000 clones, and around nine tenths of those were seen once. Approximately 2.6% of the sample comes from the top ten.

Recombination joined TRBV12-5 with TRBJ1-3, and TRBD1 matches 9 of the central bases. The TCR was taken from a woman aged 60-75 years with acute or convalescent COVID-19. The sequenced sample consisted of peripheral blood. The CDR3 loop reads CASGRGQGKYTIYF. The DNA sequence follows: TGTGCTAGTGGTCGGGGACAGGGTAAGTACACCATATATTTT.